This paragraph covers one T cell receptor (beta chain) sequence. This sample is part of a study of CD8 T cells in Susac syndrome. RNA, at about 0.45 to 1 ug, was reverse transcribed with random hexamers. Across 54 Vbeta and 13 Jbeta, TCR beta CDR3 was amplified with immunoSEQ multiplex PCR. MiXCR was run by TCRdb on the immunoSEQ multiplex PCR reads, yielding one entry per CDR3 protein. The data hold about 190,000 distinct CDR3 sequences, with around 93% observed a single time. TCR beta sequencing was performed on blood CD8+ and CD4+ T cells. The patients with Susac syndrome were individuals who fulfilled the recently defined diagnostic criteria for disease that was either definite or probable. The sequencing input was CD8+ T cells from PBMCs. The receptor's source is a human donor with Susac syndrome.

The CDR3 region has the DNA TGTGCCAGCAGCCCAGATCTTCCGGGGGAGCAGTTCTTC. This codes for CASSPDLPGEQFF. The chain has TRBV3-1 and TRBJ2-1; tentative D call: TRBD2 (5 bases). The CDR3 has 13 amino acids. The ends were cut back, 4 bases at V and 10 bases at J, with 14 bases in the middle. Per germline, CDR1 LGHDT and CDR2 YNNKEL (reference sequence).